These 9 T cell receptor beta chains were sequenced from one sample in a study of cytotoxic CD8 clonotypes in ibrutinib-treated CLL. Sequencing was performed with immunoSEQ multiplex PCR; in TCRdb, only in-frame clones are kept and a portion is missing. This sample has under 150,000 clones, with around 84% found just once. The sequences come from PBMCs, collected after 36 months of ibrutinib treatment. Source of these receptors: a human donor with chronic lymphocytic leukemia.

This clone was seen a few times. The chain employs TRBV10-3 and TRBJ2-4; D not resolved. The V gene's germline CDR1 is ENHRY and CDR2 SYGVKD. This CDR3 contains 15 residues. The V and J ends lost 5 bases and 3 bases respectively, with 14 bases between them. The CDR3 region has the DNA TGTGCCATCAGTACTACAGCAGGAGTCAAAAACATTCAGTACTTC. This translates into CAISTTAGVKNIQYF.

The chain links TRBV5-6 to TRBJ2-7, with 7 nucleotides matching TRBD2. The CDR3 covers 15 residues. Per the germline V gene, CDR1 is SGHDT and CDR2 is YYEEEE. The V segment lost 0 bases and the J segment 3 bases; nucleotides outside the gene matches: 6. Here the CDR3 reads CASSLAAGDIYEQYF. Written as DNA, the CDR3 is TGTGCCAGCAGCTTGGCCGCGGGGGATATCTACGAGCAGTACTTC.

This clone has more than one count but fewer than ten. The chain links TRBV19 to TRBJ1-3; 8 bases are a match to TRBD1. The CDR3 covers 14 residues. Germline assignment: CDR1 LNHDA and CDR2 SQIVND (reference sequence). The V gene end was trimmed by 7 bases and the J gene end by 2 bases; junction bases not matched to a gene: 4. The DNA for the CDR3 is TGTGCCAGTAACACAGGGGGACCTGGAAACACCATATATTTT. This gives the protein CASNTGGPGNTIYF.

The chain employs TRBV15 and TRBJ2-5, with D unresolved. From germline, CDR1 is LNHNV and CDR2 YYDKDF (reference sequence). V lost 0 bases and J lost 5, with 7 bases in between. This CDR3 region has 13 residues. The CDR3 is CATSRDRPETQYF. CDR3 DNA: TGTGCCACCAGCAGAGATAGGCCCGAGACCCAGTACTTC.

The chain is built from TRBV2 and TRBJ1-5, with D perhaps matching TRBD1 (6 bases). This CDR3 is built from 14 residues. V lost 3 bases to trimming and J lost 5 bases, with 11 bases between them. Germline V gives CDR1 SNHLY, CDR2 FYNNEI. This CDR3 is CASSDRTADQPQHF. Here the CDR3 DNA reads TGTGCCAGCAGTGACCGGACAGCTGATCAGCCCCAGCATTTT.

The rearrangement links TRBV19 to TRBJ1-6, with D perhaps matching TRBD1 (6 bases). Germline V gene lookup returns CDR1 LNHDA and CDR2 SQIVND (reference sequence). Deletions cut 6 bases from V and 5 bases from J, with 14 bases between. The CDR3 spans 15 residues. CDR3 DNA sequence: TGTGCCAGTAGGTCAGGACAGCTTAATAATTCACCCCTCCACTTT. The encoded protein is CASRSGQLNNSPLHF.

This clone was picked up a small number of times. CDR3 sequence (DNA): TGTGCCAGCACCGGGACAGCGACCTACGAGCAGTACTTC. It specifies CASTGTATYEQYF. The rearrangement uses TRBV28 and TRBJ2-7, with 7 bases lining up with TRBD1. The trim removed 7 bases at V and 2 bases at J, leaving 5 bases unmatched. Per the germline V gene, CDR1 is MDHEN and CDR2 is SYDVKM. The CDR3 is 13 residues long. Filled out from reference TRBV28 and TRBJ2-7, the complete variable domain reads DVKVTQSSRYLVKRTGEKVFLECVQDMDHENMFWYRQDPGLGLRLIYFSYDVKMKEKGDIPEGYSVSREKKERFSLILESASTNQTSMYLCASTGTATYEQYFGPGTRLTVT.

A single count supports this clone. CDR3 residues: CATSRGGQAYEQYF. CDR3 coding DNA: TGTGCCACCAGCAGAGGGGGCCAGGCCTACGAGCAGTACTTC. The V call is TRBV15, the J call TRBJ2-7; a possible D gene is TRBD1 (5 bases). Deletions cut 1 base from V and 2 bases from J, with 9 bases between. The CDR3 runs to 14 residues. Per germline, CDR1 LNHNV and CDR2 YYDKDF (reference sequence).

The chain combines TRBV7-9 with TRBJ1-6, with TRBD1 matching over 8 bases. The CDR3 totals 17 residues. Germline CDR1 SEHNR, CDR2 FQNEAQ (reference sequence). J was trimmed by 2 bases and V by 0 bases; bases with no gene match: 3. The CDR3 coding sequence is TGTGCCAGCAGCTTAGCGGCAGGGGGCGCCTATAATTCACCCCTCCACTTT. Its translation is CASSLAAGGAYNSPLHF. Combining the CDR3 with reference TRBV7-9 and TRBJ1-6 gives the whole variable domain DTGVSQNPRHKITKRGQNVTFRCDPISEHNRLYWYRQTLGQGPEFLTYFQNEAQLEKSRLLSDRFSAERPKGSFSTLEIQRTEQGDSAMYLCASSLAAGGAYNSPLHFGNGTRLTVT.